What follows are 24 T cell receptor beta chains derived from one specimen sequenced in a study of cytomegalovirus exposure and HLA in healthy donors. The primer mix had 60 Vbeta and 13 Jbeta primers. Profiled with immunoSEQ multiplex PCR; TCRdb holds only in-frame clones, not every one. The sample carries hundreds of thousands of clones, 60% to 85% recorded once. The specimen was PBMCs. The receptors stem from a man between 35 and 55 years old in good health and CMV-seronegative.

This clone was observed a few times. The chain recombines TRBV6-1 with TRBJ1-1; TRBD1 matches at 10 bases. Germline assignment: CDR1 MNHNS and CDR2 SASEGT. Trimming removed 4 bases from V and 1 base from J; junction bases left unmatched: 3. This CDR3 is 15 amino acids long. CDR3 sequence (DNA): TGTGCCAGCAGTGTTAGGACAGGGGGGAACACTGAAGCTTTCTTT. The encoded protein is CASSVRTGGNTEAFF.

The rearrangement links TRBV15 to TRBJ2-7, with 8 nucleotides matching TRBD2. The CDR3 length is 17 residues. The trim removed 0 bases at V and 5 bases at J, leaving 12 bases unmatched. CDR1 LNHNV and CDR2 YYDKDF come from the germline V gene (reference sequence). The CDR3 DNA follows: TGTGCCACCAGCAGAGATCGGACGGGGGGGCGACTAGACGAGCAGTACTTC. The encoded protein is CATSRDRTGGRLDEQYF. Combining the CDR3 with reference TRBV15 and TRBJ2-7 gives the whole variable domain DAMVIQNPRYQVTQFGKPVTLSCSQTLNHNVMYWYQQKSSQAPKLLFHYYDKDFNNEADTPDNFQSRRPNTSFCFLDIRSPGLGDTAMYLCATSRDRTGGRLDEQYFGPGTRLTVT.

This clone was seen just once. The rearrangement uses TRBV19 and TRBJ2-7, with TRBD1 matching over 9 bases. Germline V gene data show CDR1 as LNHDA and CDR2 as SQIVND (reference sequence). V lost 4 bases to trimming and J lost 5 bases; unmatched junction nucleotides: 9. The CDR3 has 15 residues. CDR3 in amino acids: CASSTYRDRADEQYF. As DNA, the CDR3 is TGTGCCAGTAGTACCTACCGGGACAGGGCAGACGAGCAGTACTTC.

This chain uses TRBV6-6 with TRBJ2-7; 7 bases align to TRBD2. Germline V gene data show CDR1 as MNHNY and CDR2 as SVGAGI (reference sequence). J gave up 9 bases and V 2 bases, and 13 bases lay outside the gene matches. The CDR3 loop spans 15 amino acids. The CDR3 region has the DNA TGTGCCAGCAGTTACATTGGGACTACCTCTTTAGTGCAGTACTTC. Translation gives CASSYIGTTSLVQYF.

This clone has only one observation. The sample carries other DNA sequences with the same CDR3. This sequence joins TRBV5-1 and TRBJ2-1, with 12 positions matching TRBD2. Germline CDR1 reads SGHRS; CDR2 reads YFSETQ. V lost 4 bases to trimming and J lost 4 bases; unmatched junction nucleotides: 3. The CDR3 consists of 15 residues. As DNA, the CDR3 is TGCGCCAGCAGCCTAGGGACTAGCGGGTACAATGAGCAGTTCTTC. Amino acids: CASSLGTSGYNEQFF.

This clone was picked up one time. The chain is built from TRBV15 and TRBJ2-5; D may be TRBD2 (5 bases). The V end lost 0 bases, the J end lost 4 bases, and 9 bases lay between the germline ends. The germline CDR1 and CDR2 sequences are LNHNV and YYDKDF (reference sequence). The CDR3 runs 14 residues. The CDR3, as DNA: TGTGCCACCAGCAGAGATAGAGGGAGAGAGACCCAGTACTTC. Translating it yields CATSRDRGRETQYF.

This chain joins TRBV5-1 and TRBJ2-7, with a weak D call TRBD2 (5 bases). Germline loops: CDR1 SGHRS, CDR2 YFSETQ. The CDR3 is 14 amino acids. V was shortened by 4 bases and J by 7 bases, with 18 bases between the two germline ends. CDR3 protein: CASSDGLAESEQYF. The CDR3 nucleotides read TGCGCCAGCAGCGATGGGCTAGCTGAGTCGGAGCAGTACTTC.

CDR3 loop: CASSQDSMNTEAFF. The CDR3 DNA reads as TGTGCCAGCAGCCAAGACAGTATGAACACTGAAGCTTTCTTT. J is TRBJ1-1 and V is TRBV5-4; tentatively, D is TRBD1 (5 bases). CDR1 is SGHNT and CDR2 is YYREEE in the germline V gene (reference sequence). The CDR3 has 14 amino acids. Trimming removed 4 bases at V and 0 bases at J, with 10 bases between.

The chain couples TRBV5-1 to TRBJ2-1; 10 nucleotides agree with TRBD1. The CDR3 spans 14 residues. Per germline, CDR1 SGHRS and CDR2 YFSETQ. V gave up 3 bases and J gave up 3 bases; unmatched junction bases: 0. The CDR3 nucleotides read TGCGCCAGCAGCTGGACAGGGGGCTACAATGAGCAGTTCTTC. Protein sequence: CASSWTGGYNEQFF.

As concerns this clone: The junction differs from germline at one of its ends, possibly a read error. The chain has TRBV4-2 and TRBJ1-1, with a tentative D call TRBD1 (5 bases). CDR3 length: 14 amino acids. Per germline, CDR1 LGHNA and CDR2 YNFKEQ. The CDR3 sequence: CASRQGQTNTEAFF. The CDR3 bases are TGTGCCAGCAGACAAGGACAAACGAACACTGAAGCTTTCTTT.

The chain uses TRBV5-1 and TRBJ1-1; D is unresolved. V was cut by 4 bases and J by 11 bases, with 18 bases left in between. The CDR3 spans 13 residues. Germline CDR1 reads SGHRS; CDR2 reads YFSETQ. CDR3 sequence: CASSGGGPPGAFF. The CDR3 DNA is TGCGCCAGCAGCGGCGGTGGGCCGCCGGGGGCTTTCTTT.

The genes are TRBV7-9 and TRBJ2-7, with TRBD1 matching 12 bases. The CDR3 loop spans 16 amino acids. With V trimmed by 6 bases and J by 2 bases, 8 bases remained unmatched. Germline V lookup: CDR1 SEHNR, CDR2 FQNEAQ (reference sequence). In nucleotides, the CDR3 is TGTGCCAGCAGTTCGGGGACAGGGGGCGAGGCCTACGAGCAGTACTTC. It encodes CASSSGTGGEAYEQYF. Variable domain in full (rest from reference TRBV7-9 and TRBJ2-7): DTGVSQNPRHKITKRGQNVTFRCDPISEHNRLYWYRQTLGQGPEFLTYFQNEAQLEKSRLLSDRFSAERPKGSFSTLEIQRTEQGDSAMYLCASSSGTGGEAYEQYFGPGTRLTVT.

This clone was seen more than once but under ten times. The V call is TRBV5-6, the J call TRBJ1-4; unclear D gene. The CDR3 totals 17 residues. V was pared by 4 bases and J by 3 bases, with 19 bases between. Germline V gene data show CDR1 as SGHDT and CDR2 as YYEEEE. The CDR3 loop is CASSLQVTAGSNEKLFF. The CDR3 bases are TGTGCCAGCAGCCTGCAGGTTACGGCAGGTTCTAATGAAAAACTGTTTTTT.

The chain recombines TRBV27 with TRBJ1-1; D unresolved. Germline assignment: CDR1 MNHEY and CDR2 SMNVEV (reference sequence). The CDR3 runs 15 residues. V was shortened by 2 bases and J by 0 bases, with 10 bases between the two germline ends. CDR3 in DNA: TGTGCCAGCAGTTTAGCCGGGTTCATGAACACTGAAGCTTTCTTT. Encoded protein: CASSLAGFMNTEAFF.

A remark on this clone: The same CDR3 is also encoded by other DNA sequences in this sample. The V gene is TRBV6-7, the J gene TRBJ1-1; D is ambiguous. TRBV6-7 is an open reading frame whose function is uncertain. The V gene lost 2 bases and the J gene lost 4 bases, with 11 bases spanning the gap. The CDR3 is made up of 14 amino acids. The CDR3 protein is CASSYAQECTEAFF. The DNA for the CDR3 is TGTGCCAGCAGTTACGCTCAGGAATGCACTGAAGCTTTCTTT.

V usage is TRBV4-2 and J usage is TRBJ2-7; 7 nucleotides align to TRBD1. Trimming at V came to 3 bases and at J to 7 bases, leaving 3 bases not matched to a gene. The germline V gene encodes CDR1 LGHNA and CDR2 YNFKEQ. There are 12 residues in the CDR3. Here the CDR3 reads CASSQSGGEQYF. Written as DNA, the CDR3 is TGTGCCAGCAGCCAGTCAGGGGGAGAGCAGTACTTC.

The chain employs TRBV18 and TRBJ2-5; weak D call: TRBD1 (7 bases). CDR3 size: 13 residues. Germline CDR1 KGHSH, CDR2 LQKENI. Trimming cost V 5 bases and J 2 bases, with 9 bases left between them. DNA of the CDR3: TGTGCCAGCTCAGCGGGACAGCAAGAGACCCAGTACTTC. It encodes CASSAGQQETQYF.

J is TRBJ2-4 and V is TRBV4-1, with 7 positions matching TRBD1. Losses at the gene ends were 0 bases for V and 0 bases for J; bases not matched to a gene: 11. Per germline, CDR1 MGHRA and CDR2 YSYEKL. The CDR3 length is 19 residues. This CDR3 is CASSQEGTDLSLAKNIQYF. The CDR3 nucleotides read TGCGCCAGCAGCCAAGAAGGGACAGACTTAAGTCTAGCCAAAAACATTCAGTACTTC.

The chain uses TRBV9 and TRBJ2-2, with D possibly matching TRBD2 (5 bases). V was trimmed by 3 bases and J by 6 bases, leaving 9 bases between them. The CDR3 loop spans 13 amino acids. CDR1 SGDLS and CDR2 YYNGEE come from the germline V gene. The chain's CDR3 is CASSATGSGELFF. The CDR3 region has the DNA TGTGCCAGCAGCGCGACGGGGTCCGGGGAGCTGTTTTTT.

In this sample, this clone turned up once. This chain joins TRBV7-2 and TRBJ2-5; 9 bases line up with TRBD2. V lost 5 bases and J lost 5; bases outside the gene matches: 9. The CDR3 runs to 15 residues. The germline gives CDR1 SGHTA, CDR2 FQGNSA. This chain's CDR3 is CASSPFPAGGETQYF. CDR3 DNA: TGTGCCAGCAGCCCCTTTCCGGCGGGGGGGGAGACCCAGTACTTC.

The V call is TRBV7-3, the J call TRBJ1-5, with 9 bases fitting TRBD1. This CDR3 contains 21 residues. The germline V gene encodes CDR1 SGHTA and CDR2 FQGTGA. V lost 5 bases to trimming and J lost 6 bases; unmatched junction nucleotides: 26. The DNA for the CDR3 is TGTGCCAGCAGCCGCTTCCGTCCAGGGACAGGGTTATCTTCGCGGAGTCAGCCCCAGCATTTT. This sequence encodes CASSRFRPGTGLSSRSQPQHF.

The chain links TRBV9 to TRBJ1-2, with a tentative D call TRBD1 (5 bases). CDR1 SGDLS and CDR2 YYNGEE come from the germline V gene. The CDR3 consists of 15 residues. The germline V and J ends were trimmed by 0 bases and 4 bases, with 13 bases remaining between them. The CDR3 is CASSVAPGTGYGYTF. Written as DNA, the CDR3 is TGTGCCAGCAGCGTAGCTCCAGGGACTGGCTATGGCTACACCTTC. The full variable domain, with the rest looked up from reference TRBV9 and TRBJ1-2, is DSGVTQTPKHLITATGQRVTLRCSPRSGDLSVYWYQQSLDQGLQFLIQYYNGEERAKGNILERFSAQQFPDLHSELNLSSLELGDSALYFCASSVAPGTGYGYTFGSGTRLTVV.

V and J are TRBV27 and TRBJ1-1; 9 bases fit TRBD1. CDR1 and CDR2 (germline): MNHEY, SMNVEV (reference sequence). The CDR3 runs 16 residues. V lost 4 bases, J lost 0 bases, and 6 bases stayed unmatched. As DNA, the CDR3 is TGTGCCAGCAGTTATCTACAGGGGGCCATGAACACTGAAGCTTTCTTT. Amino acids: CASSYLQGAMNTEAFF.

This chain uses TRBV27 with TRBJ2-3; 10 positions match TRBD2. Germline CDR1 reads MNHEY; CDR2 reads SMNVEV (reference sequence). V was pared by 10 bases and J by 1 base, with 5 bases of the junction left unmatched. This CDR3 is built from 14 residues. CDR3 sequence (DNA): TGTGCCACCGCTAGCGGGAGCGGCACAGATACGCAGTATTTT. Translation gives CATASGSGTDTQYF.